This T cell receptor beta chain derives from a study of shared clonotypes between healthy human individuals. Study-wide findings and caveats: Naive subsets tended to show greater estimated richness than memory subsets.

The CDR3 length is 16 residues. The method was immunoSEQ multiplex PCR; TCRdb's version includes in-frame clones alone and lacks a portion of them. The profile shows some 2.1 million clones, 95% of them singletons. About this clone: Antigen specificity is unknown.

A CD45RA-negative memory subset and a CD45RA+ naive subset were separated from the CD4+ cells. The sample was naive CD4+ T cells sorted from blood. Subset described: CD45RA+ positively selected. The chain employs TRBV21-1 and TRBJ2-5; the table's D call of TRBD2 was not tested on the DNA. TRBV21-1 is a pseudogene segment. This TCR came from a man aged 18 to 29 in good health. The CDR3 sequence: CASSKDAGVVGETQYF. CDR3 bases: TGTGCCAGCAGCAAAGATGCGGGAGTAGTGGGAGAGACCCAGTACTTC.